The subject of this entry is one TCR beta chain. No antigen is known for it. These data come from a study of T cells after yellow fever vaccination. Points from the study as a whole: Contaminating bulk clonotypes could be abundant in FACS-sorted repertoires. Once the booster was given, most primary-vaccination clones reappeared, at around 96% for CD4 and roughly 91% for CD8.

V lost 0 bases and J 3 bases, leaving 8 bases between the germline ends. The CDR3 sequence is 14 residues long. Looked up from germline, CDR1 is MGHDK and CDR2 is SYGVNS. By 5'RACE template switching, TCR cDNA was produced, with a universal primer site and UMIs added in the process. MiXCR was run by TCRdb on the 5' RACE reads, yielding one entry per CDR3 protein. The sample consists of 500,000 to 650,000 distinct CDR3 sequences, 12% of them appearing once. The sequence was collected from a man between 25 and 39 years old who received the YFV17D yellow fever vaccine. Sample: PBMCs, taken on the day of the yellow fever booster vaccination. The chain combines TRBV25-1 with TRBJ2-5; TRBD2 might be the D (6 bases). The CDR3 DNA reads TGTGCCAGCAGTGAATATAAGCGGGAAGAGACCCAGTACTTC. Residues: CASSEYKREETQYF.